The sequence of this T cell receptor (beta chain) was determined in a study of T cell responses to AZD1222 COVID-19 vaccine. Study results and limitations: Spike-specific TCR repertoires showed rising breadth and depth after two AZD1222 doses. It should be noted that donors were predominantly white British and more often female, and clonal diversity was possibly underestimated. Seropositivity was recorded at baseline in only a handful of AZD1222 recipients.

A single count supports this clone. What it binds is not known. The V segment lost 5 bases and the J segment 3 bases; nucleotides outside the gene matches: 4. This CDR3 is built from 13 residues. Per the germline V gene, CDR1 is GTSNPN and CDR2 is SVGIG (reference sequence). Repertoires were generated with immunoSEQ multiplex PCR, while TCRdb's copy carries only in-frame clones and drops some. Among roughly 70,000 clones, 88% were seen once, and the ten largest hold about 5%. Sample: peripheral blood, taken 28 days after the second dose of the MenACWY control vaccine. The sequence came from an adult who received the MenACWY meningococcal vaccine as a control. The rearrangement joins TRBV30 to TRBJ2-3; TRBD1 agrees at 8 bases. The CDR3 DNA follows: TGTGCCTGGGCAGGGGGCGTGACAGATACGCAGTATTTT. Translating it yields CAWAGGVTDTQYF.